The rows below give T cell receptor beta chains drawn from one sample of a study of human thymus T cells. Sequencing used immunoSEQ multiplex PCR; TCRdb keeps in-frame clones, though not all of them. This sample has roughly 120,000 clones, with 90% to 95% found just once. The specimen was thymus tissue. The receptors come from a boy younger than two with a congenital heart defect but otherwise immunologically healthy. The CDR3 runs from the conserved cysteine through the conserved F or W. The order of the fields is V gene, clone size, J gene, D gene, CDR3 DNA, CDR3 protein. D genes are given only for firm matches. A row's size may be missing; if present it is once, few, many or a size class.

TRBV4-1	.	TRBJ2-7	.	TGCGCCAGCAGCCAGGGACTTTCCTACGAGCAGTACTTC	CASSQGLSYEQYF
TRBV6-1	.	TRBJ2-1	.	TGTGCCAGCGTGAGGTCCAACTACAATGAGCAGTTCTTC	CASVRSNYNEQFF
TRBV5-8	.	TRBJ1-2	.	TGTGCCAGCAGCTTGGGAACGACAGGTGAACTTAATACTAACTATGGCTACACCTTC	CASSLGTTGELNTNYGYTF
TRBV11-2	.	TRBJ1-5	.	TGTGCCAGCAGCTTAGGAGGGTATAGCAATCAGCCCCAGCATTTT	CASSLGGYSNQPQHF
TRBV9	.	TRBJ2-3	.	TGTGCCAGCAGCGTGGGGTCTGGGGTCACAGATACGCAGTATTTT	CASSVGSGVTDTQYF
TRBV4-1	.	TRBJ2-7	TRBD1	TGCGCCAGCAGCCAAGTGTACGACAGGGCCCACGAGCAGTACTTC	CASSQVYDRAHEQYF
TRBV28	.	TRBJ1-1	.	TGTGCCAGCAGTTGGGGGGTGACAGGTTCGAACACTGAAGCTTTCTTT	CASSWGVTGSNTEAFF
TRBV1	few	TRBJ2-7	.	TGCACCAGCAGCCAAGGACTAGCTTACCACGAGCAGTACTTC	CTSSQGLAYHEQYF
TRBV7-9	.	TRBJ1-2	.	TGTGCCTTCGGAATACAGGGAAACTATGGCTACACCTTC	CAFGIQGNYGYTF
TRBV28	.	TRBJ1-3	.	TGTGCCAGCAGTGTTCAGACCTCTGGAAACACCATATATTTT	CASSVQTSGNTIYF
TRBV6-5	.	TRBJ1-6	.	TGTGCCAGCAGTTCGACAGGCCCTTATAATTCACCCCTCCACTTT	CASSSTGPYNSPLHF
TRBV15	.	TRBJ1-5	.	TGTGCCACCAGCAGAGTCTTGGCCCCAAGGTCAGCTGGCAATCAGCCCCAGCATTTT	CATSRVLAPRSAGNQPQHF
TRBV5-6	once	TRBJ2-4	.	TGTGCCAGCAGCTCCGCGGTGGCCAAAAACATTCAGTACTTC	CASSSAVAKNIQYF
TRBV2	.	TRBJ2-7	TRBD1	TGTGCCAGCATTGACGGACAGGGAGCATGGGAGCAGTACTTC	CASIDGQGAWEQYF
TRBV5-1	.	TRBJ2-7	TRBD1	TGCGCCAGCAGCTTGGGACAGGGGTCCTACGAGCAGTACTTC	CASSLGQGSYEQYF
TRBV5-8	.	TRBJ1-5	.	TGTGCCAGCAGCCCCCAGGACTATAGCAATCAGCCCCAGCATTTT	CASSPQDYSNQPQHF
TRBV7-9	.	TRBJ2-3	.	TGTGCCAGCAGCTTAGTTGGGGGGAGCACAGATACGCAGTATTTT	CASSLVGGSTDTQYF
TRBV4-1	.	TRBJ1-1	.	TGCGCCAGCAGCCAAAAAATTGGGACTGCCCTTTGGGGGGCTTTCTTT	CASSQKIGTALWGAFF
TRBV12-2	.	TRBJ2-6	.	TGTGCAAGTCGCCCCCCGGGACCGCAAATAGAGTCTGGGGCCAACGTCCTGACTTTC	CASRPPGPQIESGANVLTF
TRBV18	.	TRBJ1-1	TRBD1	TGTGCCAGCTCACCTCCAGGGGGCTCTTTGAACACTGAAGCTTTCTTT	CASSPPGGSLNTEAFF
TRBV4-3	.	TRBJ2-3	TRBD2	TGCGCCAGCAGCCAAGAAAAGAACGGGGGGGTCACAGATACGCAGTATTTT	CASSQEKNGGVTDTQYF
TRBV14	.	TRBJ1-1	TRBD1	TGTGCCAGCAGGAGGACAGGGGGCTTTTGGACTGAAGCTTTCTTT	CASRRTGGFWTEAFF
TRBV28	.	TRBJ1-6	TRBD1	TGTGCCAGCAGACTTCCGGGACAGGGGGCATTCCGGCATTCACCCCTCCACTTT	CASRLPGQGAFRHSPLHF
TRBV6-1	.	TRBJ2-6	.	TGTGCCAGCAGTGAAACGGGTGGGGCCAACGTCCTGACTTTC	CASSETGGANVLTF
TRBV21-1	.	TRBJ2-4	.	TGTGCCGACTCACGGGGGAGGGGGCTGGCCAAAAACATTCAGTACTTC	CADSRGRGLAKNIQYF
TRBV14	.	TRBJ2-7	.	TGTGCCAGCAGCCAAGCTACAGCCTTGCAGTACTTC	CASSQATALQYF
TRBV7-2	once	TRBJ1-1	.	TGTGCCAGCAGCTTAGGAGGCCGGGTGGGATTCTTT	CASSLGGRVGFF
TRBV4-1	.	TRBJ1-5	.	TGCGCCAGCAGCCAAGAAGGCTATAGCAATCAGCCCCAGCATTTT	CASSQEGYSNQPQHF
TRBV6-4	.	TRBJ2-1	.	TGTGCCAGCAGTGACGGGGACCGTCCTTTCAATGAGCAGTTCTTC	CASSDGDRPFNEQFF
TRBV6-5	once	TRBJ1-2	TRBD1	TGTGCCAGCAGTCATCGGGACAGACGTAGCTACACCTTC	CASSHRDRRSYTF
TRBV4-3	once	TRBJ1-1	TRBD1	TGCGCCAGCAGCCAAGTCCGGGACAGGATTATGAACACTGAAGCTTTCTTT	CASSQVRDRIMNTEAFF
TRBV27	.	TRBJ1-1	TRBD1	TGTGCCAGCAGTCCAAGGGAAACAGGGGGCACTGAAGCTTTCTTT	CASSPRETGGTEAFF
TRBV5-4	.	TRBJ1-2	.	TGTGCCAGCAGCTCCGGACAGAATGGCTACACCTTC	CASSSGQNGYTF
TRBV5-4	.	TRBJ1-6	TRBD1	TGTGCCAGCAGCCAATTGGGACAGGGTAATTCACCCCTCCACTTT	CASSQLGQGNSPLHF
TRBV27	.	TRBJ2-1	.	TGTGCCAGCTGTAGGCGGGGCGGGGGCTTCTACAATGAGCAGTTCTTC	CASCRRGGGFYNEQFF
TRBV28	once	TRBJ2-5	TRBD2	TGTGCCAGCAGTTTACTCGAGCGGGGGCCCCAAGAGACCCAGTACTTC	CASSLLERGPQETQYF
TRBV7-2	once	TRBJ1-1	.	TGTGCCAGCAGCTTCTCAGGGAGGACTGAAGCTTTCTTT	CASSFSGRTEAFF
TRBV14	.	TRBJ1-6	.	TGTGCCAGCAGCCAAGGTCCCAGGGCAAATAATTCACCCCTCCACTTT	CASSQGPRANNSPLHF
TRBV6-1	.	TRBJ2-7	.	TGTGCCAGCAGGCCGAGACCAACAGTAGAGCAGTACTTC	CASRPRPTVEQYF
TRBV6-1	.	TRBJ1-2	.	TGTGCCAGCACCGCCCTAACGGGCCTCCCCGGCTACACCTTC	CASTALTGLPGYTF
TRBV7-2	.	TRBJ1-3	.	TGTGCCAGCAGCAGGCCAGGGGCTGGAAACACCATATATTTT	CASSRPGAGNTIYF
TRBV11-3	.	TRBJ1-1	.	TGTGCCAGCAGCTTCAGGGCAGAAAGGGTCTACACTGAAGCTTTCTTT	CASSFRAERVYTEAFF
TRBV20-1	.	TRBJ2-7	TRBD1	TGCAGTGCCCAGGGGGCTTACGAGCAGTACTTC	CSAQGAYEQYF
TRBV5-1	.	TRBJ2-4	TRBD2	TGCGCCAGCAGCGTCGGACTAGCGGGGGGTTCAGCCAAAAACATTCAGTACTTC	CASSVGLAGGSAKNIQYF
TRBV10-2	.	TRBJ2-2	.	TGCGCCAGCAGAGTAGGGGTTATTACCGGGGAGCTGTTTTTT	CASRVGVITGELFF